Reported below is one T cell receptor (beta chain). Its specificity is not known. The data originate from a study of radiation and T cells in renal cell carcinoma. TCRdb keeps only in-frame clones here, not all; method: immunoSEQ multiplex PCR. The sample includes 150,000 or so clones, about 87% of them seen just once. General observations from the study: Without pretreatment biopsies, baseline tumor clonotype presence was undetermined. Top tumor clonotypes rose in blood 2 weeks post-radiation, then contracted.

Indicated time point: baseline pretreatment blood. The treatment: 15 Gy SBRT to primary tumor, nephrectomy 4 weeks later. Blood was sampled at baseline, 2 weeks and 4 weeks after SBRT. Clear cell pathology was present in this patient's renal cell carcinoma. The material sequenced was blood, taken from a patient whose treatment included radiotherapy and nephrectomy. The clonotype originates from a woman aged 70 to 79 with renal cell carcinoma.

CDR3 sequence: CASSEMGAGGGNQPQHF. CDR3 DNA sequence: TGTGCCAGCAGTGAAATGGGGGCAGGGGGCGGCAATCAGCCCCAGCATTTT. This chain links TRBV6-1 with TRBJ1-5, with TRBD1 matching 8 bases. The CDR3 consists of 17 residues. J gave up 2 bases and V 2 bases, and 8 bases lay outside the gene matches. The germline gives CDR1 MNHNS, CDR2 SASEGT.